Listed here are 18 T cell receptor beta chains from one sample, sequenced in a study of neurological immune-mediated disorders. TCRdb re-called the 5' RACE reads with MiXCR, one entry per CDR3 protein. The table lists 55,000 to 70,000 distinct CDR3 sequences, under 5% of them singletons. The material sequenced was PBMCs. The receptors were gathered from a woman between 50 and 59 years old with multiple sclerosis.

This clonotype was observed at least ten times. V usage is TRBV27 and J usage is TRBJ2-7, with TRBD1 matching over 8 bases. Germline loops: CDR1 MNHEY, CDR2 SMNVEV (reference sequence). Germline trimming cut 2 bases from V and 6 bases from J; bases unmatched to any gene: 6. The length of the CDR3 is 14 residues. The CDR3 protein is CASSLGTGGAEQYV. The CDR3 nucleotides read TGTGCCAGCAGTTTAGGGACAGGCGGTGCCGAGCAGTACGTC.

This clonotype was found many times. This rearrangement joins TRBV7-2 to TRBJ2-3; 8 bases align to TRBD1. The CDR3 totals 15 residues. The V segment lost 1 base and the J segment 7 bases; nucleotides outside the gene matches: 7. The V gene's germline CDR1 is SGHTA and CDR2 FQGNSA. The CDR3 loop reads CASSLGGGQGYTQYF. CDR3 bases: TGTGCCAGCAGCTTAGGGGGTGGACAGGGCTATACGCAGTATTTT.

This clonotype was recorded at least ten times. V and J are TRBV12-3 or TRBV12-4 and TRBJ1-1; the D gene is possibly TRBD1 (5 bases). This CDR3 is 13 amino acids long. The V and J ends lost 7 bases and 6 bases respectively, with 15 bases between them. CDR3 DNA sequence: TGTGCCAGCAACCGGGACCCTGGGGCTGAAGCTTTCTTT. It specifies CASNRDPGAEAFF.

This clonotype has only a few counts. The junction shows a germline mismatch at one end, possibly a read error. This chain links TRBV20-1 with TRBJ1-6, with D unresolved. The length of the CDR3 is 14 residues. CDR1 is DFQATT and CDR2 is SNEGSKA in the germline V gene (reference sequence). The CDR3 sequence: CSARRVGLISPLNF. The CDR3 DNA reads as TGCAGTGCTAGACGAGTAGGGTTGATTTCACCCCTCAACTTT.

This clonotype appeared many times. Mismatch with germline at one junction end may stem from a read error. V gene TRBV12-3 or TRBV12-4 combines with J gene TRBJ1-5, with unresolved D. There are 13 residues in the CDR3. For the CDR3, the DNA is TGTGCCAGCAGCCGGGCCGTAAATCAGCCCCAGAATTTT. It specifies CASSRAVNQPQNF.

This clonotype came up many times. This chain connects TRBV3-1 to TRBJ2-7, with D maybe TRBD2 (6 bases). The CDR3 totals 15 residues. The germline V and J ends were trimmed by 0 bases and 3 bases, with 12 bases remaining between them. Germline-derived CDR1 and CDR2 are LGHDT and YNNKEL (reference sequence). The CDR3: CASSQERVGSYEQYF. The CDR3 region has the DNA TGTGCCAGCAGCCAAGAAAGGGTCGGGAGCTACGAGCAGTACTTC.

This clonotype was counted ten times or more. This chain connects TRBV7-8 to TRBJ2-2, with 9 nucleotides matching TRBD1. The trim removed 7 bases at V and 3 bases at J, leaving 6 bases unmatched. The CDR3 extends over 15 amino acids. Germline values: CDR1 SGHVS, CDR2 FQNEAQ. Here the CDR3 reads CASTGTGLYTGELFF. CDR3 bases: TGTGCCAGCACCGGGACAGGGCTTTACACCGGGGAGCTGTTTTTT.

This sequence joins TRBV6-6 and TRBJ2-5; D remains unclear. The CDR3 loop spans 11 amino acids. V lost 6 bases, J lost 3 bases, and 5 bases lay in between. Germline V gives CDR1 MNHNY, CDR2 SVGAGI (reference sequence). CDR3 sequence reads: CASRNKETQYF. CDR3 DNA sequence: TGTGCCAGCAGAAATAAAGAGACCCAGTACTTC.

The sample holds many counts of this clonotype. The gene calls are TRBV14 and TRBJ1-2; unclear D gene. CDR3 size: 15 residues. Trimming removed 0 bases from V and 5 bases from J, with 13 bases in between. Germline V gene lookup returns CDR1 SGHDN and CDR2 FVKESK. CDR3 residues: CASSQDLRARYGYTF. The CDR3, as DNA: TGTGCCAGCAGCCAAGATCTCAGAGCTCGGTATGGCTACACCTTC.

This clonotype was seen only a few times. The J gene is TRBJ2-3, the V gene TRBV9, with 9 bases that match TRBD2. The CDR3 covers 15 residues. Germline CDR1 SGDLS, CDR2 YYNGEE. Losses at the gene ends were 4 bases for V and 5 bases for J; bases not matched to a gene: 8. The CDR3 sequence is CASSLEGLAGDTQYF. The DNA of the CDR3 is TGTGCCAGCAGCTTGGAGGGACTAGCTGGAGATACGCAGTATTTT.

Ten or more counts support this clonotype. CDR3 protein: CSAVGTTVGNTEAFF. The CDR3 bases are TGCAGTGCTGTAGGGACTACAGTAGGGAACACTGAAGCTTTCTTT. V and J are TRBV20-1 and TRBJ1-1, with D possibly being TRBD1 (5 bases). Trimming cost V 5 bases and J 1 base, with 17 bases left between them. Germline V CDR1 and CDR2: DFQATT, SNEGSKA (reference sequence). The CDR3 runs to 15 residues.

The J gene is TRBJ1-1, the V gene TRBV5-6; TRBD1 aligns across 7 bases. CDR3 length: 14 amino acids. J gave up 1 base and V 0 bases, and 0 bases lay outside the gene matches. Germline CDR1 SGHDT, CDR2 YYEEEE. The CDR3 spells CASSLGTGNTEAFF. The CDR3 DNA reads as TGTGCCAGCAGCTTGGGGACAGGGAACACTGAAGCTTTCTTT.

This clonotype was observed many times. V gene TRBV12-3 or TRBV12-4 combines with J gene TRBJ2-2; the D gene is possibly TRBD1 (6 bases). The CDR3 length is 15 residues. V was clipped by 2 bases and J by 6 bases, with 13 bases between them. The CDR3 sequence is CASSLTGHGAGELFF. Here the CDR3 DNA reads TGTGCCAGCAGTTTAACGGGACACGGGGCCGGGGAGCTGTTTTTT.

The table lists this clonotype with many counts. The J gene is TRBJ2-7, the V gene TRBV20-1, with 8 bases matching TRBD2. The junction had 7 bases not matched to a gene; V was cut back by 6 bases and J by 3 bases. Germline V CDR1 and CDR2: DFQATT, SNEGSKA (reference sequence). CDR3 length: 13 residues. CDR3 DNA sequence: TGCAGTGCCAGGAGGGGACTAGTCTACGAGCAGTACTTC. Translated, it gives CSARRGLVYEQYF.

CDR3 coding DNA: TGTGCCAGCCGCTTCCCCCAAGAGACCCAGTACTTC. Its protein is CASRFPQETQYF. The V gene is TRBV6-2 or TRBV6-3, the J gene TRBJ2-5; unclear D gene. The CDR3 has 12 residues. Trimming took 8 bases from V and 1 from J, leaving 8 bases between them. Germline V CDR1 and CDR2: MNHEY, SVGEGT.

In its sample, this clonotype was seen a few times. A much larger clone lies one base from this, so it may be a read error. The CDR3 region has the DNA TGTGCCAGCAGCTTAGCGACCGGAAAGGCGATTGAAGCTTTCTTT. Translating gives CASSLATGKAIEAFF. V is TRBV7-6 and J is TRBJ1-1; D not resolved. CDR1 SGHVS and CDR2 FNYEAQ come from the germline V gene. Trimming took 0 bases from V and 7 from J, leaving 15 bases between them. This CDR3 spans 15 amino acids.

This clonotype was detected many times. The CDR3 region is CASSNPGLPSGANVLTF. CDR3 nucleotide sequence: TGTGCCAGCTCGAATCCCGGGTTACCCTCTGGGGCCAACGTCCTGACTTTC. The chain has TRBV7-9 and TRBJ2-6; D is unresolved. The germline V gene has CDR1 SEHNR and CDR2 FQNEAQ (reference sequence). Trimming left V 8 bases short and J 0 bases short, with 17 bases between. The CDR3 is 17 amino acids.

This clonotype was recorded a few times. Here the CDR3 DNA reads TGTGCCAGCAGTCATAGCGGGGGGGTTGACACAGATACGCAGTATTTT. This encodes CASSHSGGVDTDTQYF. The rearrangement links TRBV12-3 or TRBV12-4 to TRBJ2-3; 11 bases match TRBD2. V dropped 5 bases and J dropped 2; count of bases not matched to a gene: 6. The length of the CDR3 is 16 residues.